The next 5 T cell receptor beta chains were all read from a single sample in a study of T cells expressing NK-cell markers. TCRdb re-called the 5' RACE reads and shows each CDR3 protein once, DNA omitted. The sample has about 390,000 distinct CDR3 sequences. Input material: blood T cells: a sorted CD56 or NKG2C T cell subset, CD4+ or CD8+ T cells, or bulk PBMC T cells (not recorded which). The source is a woman between 50 and 59 years old in good health.

V and J are TRBV21-1 and TRBJ2-1; the D call from TCRdb, TRBD2, cannot be confirmed without DNA. TRBV21-1 is listed as a pseudogene. This CDR3 spans 20 amino acids. CDR3 region: CASTQTRVRLAGTSNNEQFF.

The chain employs TRBV5-1 and TRBJ2-7; TCRdb designates TRBD2, a call that cannot be tested without DNA. Looked up from germline, CDR1 is SGHRS and CDR2 is YFSETQ. CDR3 length equals 16 residues. This CDR3 reads CASSFISGGGYYEQYF.

CDR3 region: CAISGAPNEQFF. The V and J genes are TRBV10-3 and TRBJ2-1. The CDR3 has 12 amino acids. CDR1 ENHRY and CDR2 SYGVKD come from the germline V gene.

V is TRBV6-5 and J is TRBJ2-1; the TCRdb D gene call, TRBD1, has no DNA to confirm it. CDR1 MNHEY and CDR2 SVGAGI come from the germline V gene. The CDR3 is 15 amino acids. CDR3 sequence: CASRGSGFGYNEQFF.

The CDR3 is CASSPGVYLEETQYF. This chain connects TRBV11-2 to TRBJ2-5. The CDR3 length is 15 residues. CDR1 is SGHAT and CDR2 is FQNNGV in the germline V gene.